This entry is about one T cell receptor (beta chain). The data originate from a study of shared T cell receptors in the human thymus. The CDR3 is 15 residues long. Trimming cost V 6 bases and J 7 bases, with 16 bases left between them. CDR1 MGHDK and CDR2 SYGVNS come from the germline V gene. This table comes from immunoSEQ multiplex PCR, and its TCRdb copy is limited to in-frame clones, with some not included. The table includes just under 550,000 clones, approximately 78% detected once. Separately, the same data were catalogued under a study of human thymus T cells. That report adds: As related research reported, thymic repertoires overlapped highly among unrelated individuals.

The rearrangement joins TRBV25-1 to TRBJ1-6, with D hard to call. The sequence was collected from a boy under two years old with a congenital heart defect. Sequenced: thymocytes. The CDR3 here is CASSSRYPGNSPLHF. The CDR3 bases are TGTGCCAGCAGCTCGAGATACCCCGGGAATTCACCCCTCCACTTT.